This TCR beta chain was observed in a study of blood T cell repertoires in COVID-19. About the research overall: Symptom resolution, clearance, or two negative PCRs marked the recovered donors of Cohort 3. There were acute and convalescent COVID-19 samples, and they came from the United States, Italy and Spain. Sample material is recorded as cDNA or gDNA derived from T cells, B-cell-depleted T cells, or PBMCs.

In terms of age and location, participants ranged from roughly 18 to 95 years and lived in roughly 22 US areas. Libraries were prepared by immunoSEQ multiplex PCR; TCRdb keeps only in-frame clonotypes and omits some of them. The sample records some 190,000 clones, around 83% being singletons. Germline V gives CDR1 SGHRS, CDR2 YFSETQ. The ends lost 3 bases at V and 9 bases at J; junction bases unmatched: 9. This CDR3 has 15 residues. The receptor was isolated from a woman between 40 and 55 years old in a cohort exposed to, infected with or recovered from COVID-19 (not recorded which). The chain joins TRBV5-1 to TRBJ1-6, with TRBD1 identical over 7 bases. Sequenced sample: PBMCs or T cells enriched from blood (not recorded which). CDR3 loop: CASSSEPGQSSPLHF. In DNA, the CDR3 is TGCGCCAGCAGCTCGGAACCGGGACAGAGTTCACCCCTCCACTTT.